This TCR beta chain is drawn from a study of cytomegalovirus exposure and HLA in healthy donors. Study observations and caveats: A classifier reportedly called cytomegalovirus status with high sensitivity and specificity.

The PCR employed 60 Vbeta primers together with 13 Jbeta primers. This table comes from immunoSEQ multiplex PCR, and its TCRdb copy is limited to in-frame clones, with some not included. Of 80,000 to 100,000 clones detected, about 67% appear once; the ten largest clones hold around 16%. This clone was counted a few times. Its matching antigen is unknown. The specimen was PBMCs. The sequence was obtained from a woman younger than 30 in good health and CMV-seropositive.

CDR3 sequence: CASSQHVGGTVPYEQYF. CDR3 DNA sequence: TGCGCCAGCAGCCAGCACGTGGGTGGGACAGTACCCTACGAGCAGTACTTC. The chain has TRBV4-1 and TRBJ2-7, with TRBD1 identical over 7 bases. Germline CDR1 is MGHRA and CDR2 is YSYEKL. There are 17 residues in the CDR3. V shed 3 bases and J 2 bases; nucleotides not matched to a gene: 13.